The 26 T cell receptor beta chains given below trace back to one sample, sequenced in a study of shared clonotypes between healthy human individuals. Some clones are missing from TCRdb's copy, which holds only in-frame ones; the method was immunoSEQ multiplex PCR. The sample has millions of clones, around 94% seen once. Sequencing was done on a sample of naive CD4+ T cells sorted from blood. The subset was: CD45RA+ positively selected. Receptors were obtained from a man aged 18 to 30 in good health.

The V call is TRBV7-2, the J call TRBJ2-7, with D tentatively TRBD1 (5 bases). V shed 1 base and J shed 5 bases, with 9 bases lying between them. Germline V gives CDR1 SGHTA, CDR2 FQGNSA. CDR3 length: 13 amino acids. The CDR3 DNA reads as TGTGCCAGCAGCTTAGAGGGGCTCCACGAGCAGTACTTC. Its protein is CASSLEGLHEQYF.

The J gene is TRBJ1-4, the V gene TRBV30; D gene uncertain. Trimming removed 3 bases from V and 2 bases from J, with 10 bases in between. The germline CDR1 and CDR2 sequences are GTSNPN and SVGIG (reference sequence). This CDR3 has 14 residues. For the CDR3, the DNA is TGTGCCTGGAGCATTAGCGTCACTAATGAAAAACTGTTTTTT. This gives the protein CAWSISVTNEKLFF.

The chain carries TRBV7-9 and TRBJ1-3; the D gene is possibly TRBD1 (5 bases). Germline CDR1 reads SEHNR; CDR2 reads FQNEAQ (reference sequence). This CDR3 spans 16 amino acids. Between the trimmed V and J ends, which lost 7 bases and 0 bases, there was a span of 16 bases. The CDR3 loop is CASMPSGGSSGNTIYF. The CDR3 DNA sequence: TGTGCCAGCATGCCCTCCGGGGGGAGCTCTGGAAACACCATATATTTT. Full variable domain (outside the CDR3, taken from reference TRBV7-9 and TRBJ1-3): DTGVSQNPRHKITKRGQNVTFRCDPISEHNRLYWYRQTLGQGPEFLTYFQNEAQLEKSRLLSDRFSAERPKGSFSTLEIQRTEQGDSAMYLCASMPSGGSSGNTIYFGEGSWLTVV.

The rearrangement uses TRBV13 and TRBJ1-5, with TRBD1 matching 7 bases. Germline V gene lookup returns CDR1 PRHDT and CDR2 FYEKMQ (reference sequence). V was clipped by 3 bases and J by 16 bases; unmatched bases: 9. The CDR3 spans 12 residues. The CDR3 DNA reads TGTGCCAGCAGCTTTGGGAGGGGGCGGCTTCATTTT. Translated: CASSFGRGRLHF.

This clone was counted a single time. The rearrangement links TRBV5-6 to TRBJ1-2, with 10 bases that match TRBD1. Germline trimming cut 3 bases from V and 4 bases from J; bases unmatched to any gene: 6. This CDR3 spans 15 amino acids. In germline, CDR1 is SGHDT, CDR2 YYEEEE. CDR3 protein: CASSSPGQGSYGYTF. The CDR3, as DNA: TGTGCCAGCAGCTCGCCGGGACAGGGGAGCTATGGCTACACCTTC. Full variable domain (missing parts from reference TRBV5-6 and TRBJ1-2): DAGVTQSPTHLIKTRGQQVTLRCSPKSGHDTVSWYQQALGQGPQFIFQYYEEEERQRGNFPDRFSGHQFPNYSSELNVNALLLGDSALYLCASSSPGQGSYGYTFGSGTRLTVV.

Of note for this clone: Distinct nucleotide sequences in the sample also encode this CDR3. The genes are TRBV6-5 and TRBJ1-2; TRBD1 aligns across 7 bases. CDR3 length: 13 amino acids. V lost 6 bases, J lost 2 bases, and 3 bases stayed unmatched. Germline-derived CDR1 and CDR2 are MNHEY and SVGAGI. The CDR3 reads CASSRGKNYGYTF. The CDR3, as DNA: TGTGCCAGCAGCAGGGGGAAGAACTATGGCTACACCTTC.

The genes are TRBV18 and TRBJ2-7; D might be TRBD2 (5 bases). This CDR3 has 12 residues. Germline lookup yields CDR1 KGHSH and CDR2 LQKENI. V lost 0 bases, J lost 9 bases, and 9 bases lay in between. The DNA for the CDR3 is TGTGCCAGCTCACCACCGGGAGCCTTGCAGTACTTC. Translating it yields CASSPPGALQYF.

This clone was observed a single time. The chain links TRBV6-5 to TRBJ2-7; D is undetermined. The CDR3 length is 11 residues. Germline V CDR1 and CDR2: MNHEY, SVGAGI. The ends were cut back, 6 bases at V and 2 bases at J, with 5 bases in the middle. The DNA for the CDR3 is TGTGCCAGCAGGAGCGCCTACGAGCAGTACTTC. This encodes CASRSAYEQYF.

The V call is TRBV7-9, the J call TRBJ1-4, with D possibly being TRBD1 (5 bases). In germline, CDR1 is SEHNR, CDR2 FQNEAQ (reference sequence). Trimming pared 4 bases from V and 0 bases from J, leaving 21 bases between. CDR3 length equals 19 residues. This CDR3 reads CASSSNLAGLPATNEKLFF. The CDR3 coding sequence is TGTGCCAGCAGCTCCAACCTTGCGGGGCTCCCTGCAACTAATGAAAAACTGTTTTTT.

The J gene is TRBJ2-3, the V gene TRBV19, with D possibly called TRBD1 or TRBD2 (5 bases each). Trimming took off 5 bases at V and 4 bases at J, with 16 bases between the two ends. Germline CDR1 and CDR2: LNHDA and SQIVND (reference sequence). The CDR3 runs to 15 residues. As DNA, the CDR3 is TGTGCCAGTAGTTTTGGGGCCCTCGGGGCAGATACGCAGTATTTT. It encodes CASSFGALGADTQYF.

The V call is TRBV6-6, the J call TRBJ2-3; 10 bases agree with TRBD2. The germline CDR1 and CDR2 sequences are MNHNY and SVGAGI (reference sequence). CDR3 length equals 16 residues. Trimming removed 8 bases from V and 1 base from J; junction bases left unmatched: 9. The CDR3 DNA follows: TGTGCCAGCGTACGCCACCTAGCGGGGGGCACAGATACGCAGTATTTT. As protein: CASVRHLAGGTDTQYF.

J is TRBJ1-1 and V is TRBV29-1, with D perhaps TRBD1 (5 bases). Germline CDR1 is SQVTM and CDR2 is ANQGSEA. The CDR3 is 15 amino acids. Trimming took off 8 bases at V and 5 bases at J, with 24 bases between the two ends. In DNA form, the CDR3 reads TGCAGCATCAGCGGAGGAATGGGGGTTGGAACTGAAGCTTTCTTT. Translated, it gives CSISGGMGVGTEAFF.

The chain employs TRBV5-1 and TRBJ2-7; D remains unclear. Trimming stripped 3 bases from V and 0 bases from J, with 10 bases between. Germline lookup yields CDR1 SGHRS and CDR2 YFSETQ. CDR3 length: 14 residues. The CDR3 sequence: CASSSAYSSYEQYF. CDR3 DNA: TGCGCCAGCAGCTCGGCTTATAGCTCCTACGAGCAGTACTTC.

The chain carries TRBV6-1 and TRBJ1-5; 7 bases are a match to TRBD1. CDR1 is MNHNS and CDR2 is SASEGT in the germline V gene. With V trimmed by 5 bases and J by 4 bases, 5 bases remained unmatched. This CDR3 has 14 amino acids. The CDR3 sequence: CASSQGGSNQPQHF. CDR3 bases: TGTGCCAGCAGTCAGGGGGGCTCTAATCAGCCCCAGCATTTT.

V and J are TRBV6-1 and TRBJ1-5, with 7 bases matching TRBD1. From germline, CDR1 is MNHNS and CDR2 SASEGT. J lost 2 bases, V lost 7 bases, and 5 bases had no gene match. This CDR3 is 14 amino acids long. The CDR3 DNA reads TGTGCCAGCATCGGGACAGACCGCAATCAGCCCCAGCATTTT. This translates into CASIGTDRNQPQHF.

V usage is TRBV2 and J usage is TRBJ2-7; 9 bases fit TRBD1. CDR1 and CDR2 from the germline V gene are SNHLY and FYNNEI. This CDR3 is built from 15 residues. The ends lost 6 bases at V and 2 bases at J; junction bases unmatched: 8. CDR3 region: CASRNRDRVPYEQYF. CDR3 coding DNA: TGTGCCAGCAGGAACCGGGACAGGGTTCCCTACGAGCAGTACTTC.

The chain employs TRBV5-1 and TRBJ2-7; tentative D call: TRBD2 (5 bases). Per the germline V gene, CDR1 is SGHRS and CDR2 is YFSETQ. This CDR3 spans 15 amino acids. Trimming cost V 4 bases and J 2 bases, with 16 bases left between them. CDR3 loop: CASSPAGTQPYEQYF. CDR3 nucleotide sequence: TGCGCCAGCAGCCCGGCGGGCACCCAACCCTACGAGCAGTACTTC.

The CDR3 nucleotides are TGCGCCAGCAGTGGTGGGGCCAATGAGCAGTTCTTC. Translation gives CASSGGANEQFF. J is TRBJ2-1 and V is TRBV10-1; D is perhaps TRBD1 (5 bases). V lost 4 bases to trimming and J lost 6 bases, with 7 bases between them. Germline CDR1 and CDR2: WNHNN and SYGVQD (reference sequence). The CDR3 consists of 12 residues.

This chain uses TRBV6-1 with TRBJ1-5; 7 bases align to TRBD1. Germline V gives CDR1 MNHNS, CDR2 SASEGT. The CDR3 has 14 amino acids. J lost 6 bases, V lost 7 bases, and 9 bases had no gene match. For the CDR3, the DNA is TGTGCCAGCAACCGACAGGGCCCGGGTCAGCCCCAGCATTTT. Encoded protein: CASNRQGPGQPQHF.

V and J are TRBV28 and TRBJ2-7; 14 nucleotides align to TRBD2. J lost 6 bases, V lost 5 bases, and 12 bases had no gene match. The germline V gene encodes CDR1 MDHEN and CDR2 SYDVKM. This CDR3 spans 17 amino acids. For the CDR3, the DNA is TGTGCCAGCAGTCTAGGGACTAGCGGGGGCCGGTCAATCGAGCAGTACTTC. It is translated as CASSLGTSGGRSIEQYF.

The CDR3 is CASSPGGTLDSGANVLTF. For the CDR3, the DNA is TGTGCCAGCTCCCCTGGGGGGACGCTCGACTCTGGGGCCAACGTCCTGACTTTC. The rearrangement joins TRBV18 to TRBJ2-6; possible D gene TRBD2, 6 bases. The CDR3 has 18 residues. Germline CDR1 is KGHSH and CDR2 is LQKENI. V was cut by 6 bases and J by 0 bases, with 18 bases left in between. Using reference TRBV18 and TRBJ2-6 for the parts outside the CDR3, the full variable domain is NAGVMQNPRHLVRRRGQEARLRCSPMKGHSHVYWYRQLPEEGLKFMVYLQKENIIDESGMPKERFSAEFPKEGPSILRIQQVVRGDSAAYFCASSPGGTLDSGANVLTFGAGSRLTVL.

The rearrangement uses TRBV6-6 and TRBJ2-1; D uncertain. The CDR3 consists of 14 residues. Germline values: CDR1 MNHNY, CDR2 SVGAGI (reference sequence). The germline V and J ends were trimmed by 6 bases and 5 bases, with 14 bases remaining between them. CDR3 nucleotides: TGTGCCAGCAGCCCTCCGGGCGGCCACAATGAGCAGTTCTTC. Translated, it gives CASSPPGGHNEQFF.

This sequence joins TRBV6-1 and TRBJ1-6; 9 bases line up with TRBD1. V shed 5 bases and J 14 bases; nucleotides not matched to a gene: 13. CDR3 length equals 15 residues. Per the germline V gene, CDR1 is MNHNS and CDR2 is SASEGT. CDR3 amino acids: CASSRLGQGSPALHF. CDR3 in DNA: TGTGCCAGCAGTCGCTTGGGACAGGGATCCCCAGCCCTCCACTTT.

This clone was found once. This same CDR3 is encoded by further DNA sequences in the sample. This chain joins TRBV14 and TRBJ1-2; 7 nucleotides agree with TRBD1. The J segment lost 2 bases and the V segment lost 1 base, leaving 1 base of the junction unmatched. This CDR3 spans 14 amino acids. The germline V gene has CDR1 SGHDN and CDR2 FVKESK. As DNA, the CDR3 is TGTGCCAGCAGCCAAGGACAGGGCAACTATGGCTACACCTTC. Protein: CASSQGQGNYGYTF.

V gene TRBV12-5 combines with J gene TRBJ2-1; 13 bases fit TRBD2. Germline CDR1 and CDR2: LGHNT and FRNRAP. The ends lost 6 bases at V and 6 bases at J; junction bases unmatched: 8. The CDR3 loop spans 16 amino acids. CDR3 loop: CASGRGLAGASNEQFF. In DNA, the CDR3 is TGTGCTAGTGGACGTGGACTAGCGGGGGCCTCCAATGAGCAGTTCTTC.

The V call is TRBV30, the J call TRBJ2-7; D unclear. Trimming stripped 2 bases from V and 9 bases from J, with 20 bases between. The CDR3 runs 14 residues. CDR1 is GTSNPN and CDR2 is SVGIG in the germline V gene (reference sequence). As DNA, the CDR3 is TGTGCCTGGAGTCCCCCCCCGAGCCAGCGCGGGCAGTACTTC. The encoded protein is CAWSPPPSQRGQYF.